Listed here is a single TCR beta chain. Its specificity is not known. With 3 bases removed from V and 5 bases from J, the gap between germline ends came to 11 bases. In germline, CDR1 is DFQATT, CDR2 SNEGSKA (reference sequence). The CDR3 runs to 12 residues. Generated by immunoSEQ multiplex PCR, the TCRdb table keeps only in-frame clones and is missing some. The data show about 180,000 clones, around nine tenths seen once. This specimen comes from a study of Ad26.COV2.S vaccination and SARS-CoV-2 variants. Study-wide results and limits: For non-spike TCRs, breadth in vaccine recipients resembled that in placebo recipients. The authors reported substantial breadth in spike-specific CD8+ and CD4+ T cell responses after vaccination.

This TCR was sampled from a human donor who had recovered from COVID-19. The rearrangement joins TRBV20-1 to TRBJ2-7; no firm D call. The sequencing here drew on peripheral blood, taken after recovery from COVID-19. The CDR3 region has the DNA TGCAGTGCTAGTGAGGAAGCGAACGAGCAGTACTTC. It is translated as CSASEEANEQYF.